This is a list of T cell receptor beta chains from one sample in a study of identical twins. TCRdb recomputed calls from the 5' RACE reads with MiXCR, one row per CDR3 protein. Of about 470,000 distinct CDR3 sequences in the sample, around 24% were seen once. Separately, the same data were catalogued under a study of T cells expressing NK-cell markers.

Sequencing was done on a sample of CD4+ T cells sorted from blood. The receptors come from a woman younger than 35 in good health. CDR3s include the opening cysteine and the closing phenylalanine or tryptophan. A D gene is named only where the DNA matches it firmly.

d_gene,j_gene,v_gene,CDR3nt,CDR3aa
TRBD1,TRBJ2-2,TRBV5-1,TGCGCCAGCAGCTTGCCCACACTTTTCGGACAGGGGGGGATGAACACCGGGGAGCTGTTTTTT,CASSLPTLFGQGGMNTGELFF
TRBD1,TRBJ2-1,TRBV5-1,TGCGCCAGCAGCTCGGACAGGGGGCTTGTCAATGAGCAGTTCTTC,CASSSDRGLVNEQFF
TRBD2,TRBJ2-1,TRBV2,TGTGCCAGCATAAGGGTTGCGGGAGCGCTGTTCTTC,CASIRVAGALFF
.,TRBJ2-2,TRBV7-2,TGTGCCAGCAGAGAGGGGCTGAACACCGGGGAGCTGTTTTTT,CASREGLNTGELFF
TRBD2,TRBJ2-3,TRBV20-1,TGCAGTGCTTCCCGGACTAGCGGGAGGGAAGATACGCAGTATTTT,CSASRTSGREDTQYF
.,TRBJ2-3,TRBV6-4,TGTGCCAGCAGTGATGGGGGCCGCGTCACAGATACGCAGTATTTT,CASSDGGRVTDTQYF
.,TRBJ2-1,TRBV7-9,TGTGCCAGCAGCTCCCATCTGGAGCAGGGCCTCTACAATGAGCAGTTCTTC,CASSSHLEQGLYNEQFF
.,TRBJ2-7,TRBV25-1,TGTGCCAGCAGAGGCGGGACCAACGAGCAGTACTTC,CASRGGTNEQYF
.,TRBJ2-1,TRBV27,TGTGCCACCACGAGCGGGTTCAATGAGCAGTTCTTC,CATTSGFNEQFF
TRBD1,TRBJ2-7,TRBV12-3/TRBV12-4,TGTGCCAGCAGTATCGACAGGGGATACGAGCAGTACTTC,CASSIDRGYEQYF